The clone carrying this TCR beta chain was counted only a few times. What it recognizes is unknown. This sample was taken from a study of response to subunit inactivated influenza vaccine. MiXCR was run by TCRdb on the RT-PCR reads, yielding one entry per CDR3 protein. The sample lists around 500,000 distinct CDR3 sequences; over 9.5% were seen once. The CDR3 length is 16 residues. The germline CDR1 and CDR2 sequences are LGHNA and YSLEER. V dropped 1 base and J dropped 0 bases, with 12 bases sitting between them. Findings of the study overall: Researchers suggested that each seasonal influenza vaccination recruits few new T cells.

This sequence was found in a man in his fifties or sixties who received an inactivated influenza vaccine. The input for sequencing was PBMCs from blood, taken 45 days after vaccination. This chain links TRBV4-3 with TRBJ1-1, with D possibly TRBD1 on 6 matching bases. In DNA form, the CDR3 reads TGCGCCAGCAGCCAAGTACGGACAGCCCTGAACACTGAAGCTTTCTTT. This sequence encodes CASSQVRTALNTEAFF.